One sample yielded the 27 T cell receptor beta chains listed below, sequenced in a study of blood T cell repertoires in COVID-19. The protocol was immunoSEQ multiplex PCR, while the TCRdb copy is restricted to in-frame clones and leaves out a portion. Among over 150,000 clones, 70% to 90% were seen once, and the ten largest hold approximately 7%. Source material: peripheral blood. These TCRs come from a man older than 75 with COVID-19, enrolled during active disease.

This clone was counted a few times. The chain uses TRBV12-5 and TRBJ1-6, with D perhaps matching TRBD1 (6 bases). Germline loops: CDR1 LGHNT, CDR2 FRNRAP. This CDR3 is 15 amino acids long. The V gene lost 1 base and the J gene lost 4 bases, with 8 bases spanning the gap. CDR3: CASGLAGAYNSPLHF. CDR3 nucleotide sequence: TGTGCTAGTGGTTTGGCAGGGGCTTATAATTCACCCCTCCACTTT.

V is TRBV6-5 and J is TRBJ2-3, with TRBD2 matching 10 bases. Losses at the gene ends were 0 bases for V and 0 bases for J; bases not matched to a gene: 0. Looked up from germline, CDR1 is MNHEY and CDR2 is SVGAGI. The CDR3 length is 16 residues. The CDR3 is CASSYSTSGSTDTQYF. The CDR3 bases are TGTGCCAGCAGTTACTCGACTAGCGGGAGCACAGATACGCAGTATTTT.

The chain couples TRBV18 to TRBJ2-4; tentative D call: TRBD1 (6 bases). Germline V gene sequence: CDR1 KGHSH, CDR2 LQKENI. The CDR3 consists of 14 residues. V lost 4 bases, J lost 5 bases, and 12 bases lay in between. The DNA of the CDR3 is TGTGCCAGCTCACGGCGGACAGCGCAAAACATTCAGTACTTC. Protein: CASSRRTAQNIQYF. Full variable domain (rest looked up from reference TRBV18 and TRBJ2-4): NAGVMQNPRHLVRRRGQEARLRCSPMKGHSHVYWYRQLPEEGLKFMVYLQKENIIDESGMPKERFSAEFPKEGPSILRIQQVVRGDSAAYFCASSRRTAQNIQYFGAGTRLSVL.

The V and J genes are TRBV11-3 and TRBJ2-4; 10 bases agree with TRBD1. Germline lookup yields CDR1 SGHNT and CDR2 YENEEA. CDR3 size: 14 residues. V lost 4 bases, J lost 8 bases, and 5 bases stayed unmatched. DNA for the CDR3: TGTGCCAGCAGCTCCGGACAGGGGGGGGACATTCAGTACTTC. Its protein product is CASSSGQGGDIQYF.

The chain has TRBV4-1 and TRBJ1-2; D might be TRBD1 (5 bases). Deletions cut 2 bases from V and 0 bases from J, with 13 bases between. This CDR3 contains 16 residues. Germline-derived CDR1 and CDR2 are MGHRA and YSYEKL. CDR3 region: CASSQTEGLANYGYTF. CDR3 sequence (DNA): TGCGCCAGCAGCCAAACGGAGGGGCTAGCTAACTATGGCTACACCTTC.

This chain links TRBV7-2 with TRBJ1-2; 9 nucleotides align to TRBD1. V lost 5 bases and J lost 3; bases outside the gene matches: 4. The germline V gene encodes CDR1 SGHTA and CDR2 FQGNSA. The CDR3 is 14 amino acids. The CDR3 DNA sequence: TGTGCCAGCAGCGACCGGGACAGGGACTATGGCTACACCTTC. This encodes CASSDRDRDYGYTF.

This clone appeared a single time. The chain joins TRBV3-1 (or the pseudogene TRBV3-2) to TRBJ1-2, with D perhaps TRBD1 (5 bases). V shed 0 bases and J shed 4 bases, with 12 bases lying between them. Germline CDR1 LGHDT, CDR2 YNNKEL (reference sequence). The CDR3 is 15 amino acids. CDR3 amino acids: CASSQDFRQGYGYTF. The CDR3 DNA reads as TGTGCCAGCAGCCAAGATTTCCGGCAGGGCTATGGCTACACCTTC.

The genes are TRBV18 and TRBJ2-5, with 8 bases that match TRBD1. The CDR3 runs to 15 residues. Germline V gene lookup returns CDR1 KGHSH and CDR2 LQKENI. The V gene end was trimmed by 0 bases and the J gene end by 5 bases; junction bases not matched to a gene: 5. In nucleotides, the CDR3 is TGTGCCAGCTCACCACCGGACAGGGTGAGGGAGACCCAGTACTTC. The encoded protein is CASSPPDRVRETQYF.

This clone came up once. This chain joins TRBV20-1 and TRBJ1-6; D perhaps matches TRBD1 (6 bases). Germline V CDR1 and CDR2: DFQATT, SNEGSKA (reference sequence). Trimming took off 3 bases at V and 7 bases at J, with 13 bases between the two ends. The CDR3 spans 14 residues. The CDR3 DNA follows: TGCAGTGCTAGTCTTGGACAGCCAAATTCACCCCTCCACTTT. It is translated as CSASLGQPNSPLHF.

As for this clone: One end of the junction is discordant with germline, which a read error may explain. The chain has TRBV6-2 or TRBV6-3 and TRBJ2-5, with 11 bases matching TRBD2. This CDR3 contains 16 residues. The germline V gene encodes CDR1 MNHEY and CDR2 SVGEGT. The CDR3 DNA reads TGTGCCGGCAGCCCGACTAGCGGGGTTACCCAAGAGACCCAGTACTTC. Encoded protein: CAGSPTSGVTQETQYF.

The chain carries TRBV6-6 and TRBJ1-5, with unresolved D. The CDR3 is 16 amino acids. Trimming stripped 2 bases from V and 3 bases from J, with 14 bases between. In germline, CDR1 is MNHNY, CDR2 SVGAGI (reference sequence). CDR3 sequence reads: CASSYGQRSFNQPQHF. CDR3 in DNA: TGTGCCAGCAGTTACGGGCAGCGGAGCTTCAATCAGCCCCAGCATTTT.

The rearrangement joins TRBV7-9 to TRBJ1-6; 7 nucleotides agree with TRBD1. After removal of 1 base from V and 7 bases from J, the junction contained 10 bases not matched to a gene. CDR3 length: 17 residues. Germline V CDR1 and CDR2: SEHNR, FQNEAQ (reference sequence). CDR3 DNA sequence: TGTGCCAGCAGCTTAGATTCGTACAGGGGCGAGAATTCACCCCTCCACTTT. It translates to CASSLDSYRGENSPLHF.

This clone appeared many times. The V and J genes are TRBV4-2 and TRBJ1-5, with 9 positions matching TRBD1. V shed 4 bases, J shed 0 bases, and the junction held 16 bases outside the gene matches. The CDR3 is 20 residues long. Germline CDR1 and CDR2: LGHNA and YNFKEQ. CDR3 protein: CASSPQAGAQGAYSNQPQHF. Here the CDR3 DNA reads TGTGCCAGCAGCCCCCAGGCAGGGGCACAGGGGGCTTATAGCAATCAGCCCCAGCATTTT.

The chain links TRBV9 to TRBJ2-3; 11 bases fit TRBD2. With 4 bases clipped from V and 2 bases from J, the junction kept 3 bases outside the gene matches. The CDR3 length is 15 residues. CDR1 is SGDLS and CDR2 is YYNGEE in the germline V gene. Written as DNA, the CDR3 is TGTGCCAGCAGCCAACTAGCGGGGGACACAGATACGCAGTATTTT. Protein product: CASSQLAGDTDTQYF.

This clone has only one observation. CDR3 nucleotides: TGCGCCAGCAGCCAGGGACTAGTGCAGACCCAGTACTTC. Translation gives CASSQGLVQTQYF. The V gene is TRBV4-3, the J gene TRBJ2-5; 8 bases line up with TRBD2. Germline CDR1 and CDR2: LGHNA and YSLEER. The junction had 3 bases not matched to a gene; V was cut back by 3 bases and J by 6 bases. CDR3 size: 13 residues.

This chain joins TRBV12-5 and TRBJ2-1, with 8 bases matching TRBD1. This CDR3 has 17 residues. Germline V gene sequence: CDR1 LGHNT, CDR2 FRNRAP. V lost 7 bases to trimming and J lost 7 bases; unmatched junction nucleotides: 18. The CDR3 DNA reads as TGTGCTAGTGCCCAGGGGGCGCGGAGTCTAGCGATAAATGAGCAGTTCTTC. Protein sequence: CASAQGARSLAINEQFF. Looking up the rest from reference TRBV12-5 and TRBJ2-1 gives the full variable domain: DARVTQTPRHKVTEMGQEVTMRCQPILGHNTVFWYRQTMMQGLELLAYFRNRAPLDDSGMPKDRFSAEMPDATLATLKIQPSEPRDSAVYFCASAQGARSLAINEQFFGPGTRLTVL.

The genes are TRBV7-2 and TRBJ2-5; D is unclear. CDR1 and CDR2 from the germline V gene are SGHTA and FQGNSA. The CDR3 is 13 amino acids. Trimming left V 3 bases short and J 0 bases short, with 5 bases between. In DNA, the CDR3 is TGTGCCAGCAGCTTTCGCGACCAAGAGACCCAGTACTTC. This translates into CASSFRDQETQYF.

The chain has TRBV5-1 and TRBJ2-7; TRBD1 matches 11 bases. The V and J ends lost 4 bases and 3 bases, in that order; junction bases with no gene match: 12. CDR1 SGHRS and CDR2 YFSETQ come from the germline V gene. This CDR3 contains 17 residues. CDR3 sequence (DNA): TGCGCCAGCAGCCTATCCGGGACAGGGGGTGGTATCTACGAGCAGTACTTC. As protein: CASSLSGTGGGIYEQYF.

V gene TRBV4-1 combines with J gene TRBJ1-5, with unresolved D. V lost 2 bases and J 0 bases, leaving 8 bases between the germline ends. Germline V lookup: CDR1 MGHRA, CDR2 YSYEKL. The CDR3 consists of 15 residues. As DNA, the CDR3 is TGCGCCAGCAGCCAACAGGATAATAGCAATCAGCCCCAGCATTTT. Amino acids: CASSQQDNSNQPQHF.

The rearrangement joins TRBV20-1 to TRBJ1-1; 9 nucleotides line up with TRBD1. The CDR3 covers 14 residues. Germline loops: CDR1 DFQATT, CDR2 SNEGSKA (reference sequence). After removal of 3 bases from V and 10 bases from J, the junction contained 12 bases not matched to a gene. This CDR3 is CSASKADRGIVAFF. The CDR3 nucleotides read TGCAGTGCTAGTAAAGCGGACAGGGGAATAGTAGCTTTCTTT.

The chain recombines TRBV19 with TRBJ2-3, with D perhaps TRBD2 (5 bases). With 10 bases removed from V and 11 bases from J, the gap between germline ends came to 16 bases. The CDR3 has 11 residues. Looked up from germline, CDR1 is LNHDA and CDR2 is SQIVND (reference sequence). The DNA of the CDR3 is TGTGCCACTAAAGATGGAGAGGGGCAGTATTTT. This gives the protein CATKDGEGQYF.

The V gene is TRBV5-1, the J gene TRBJ1-2, with TRBD1 identical over 12 bases. The CDR3 length is 14 residues. The junction had 5 bases not matched to a gene; V was cut back by 4 bases and J by 7 bases. In germline, CDR1 is SGHRS, CDR2 YFSETQ. The CDR3 loop is CASSGTGGQGGYTF. The CDR3, as DNA: TGCGCCAGCAGCGGGACAGGGGGCCAAGGTGGCTACACCTTC.

The chain recombines TRBV5-1 with TRBJ1-1; D call uncertain. Trimming removed 3 bases from V and 4 bases from J, with 10 bases in between. Per the germline V gene, CDR1 is SGHRS and CDR2 is YFSETQ. This CDR3 is 13 amino acids long. In nucleotides, the CDR3 is TGCGCCAGCAGCTCCTGGGGAGGCACTGAAGCTTTCTTT. Translating it yields CASSSWGGTEAFF.

The V gene is TRBV5-6, the J gene TRBJ1-6; D is ambiguous. The CDR3 covers 16 residues. The V gene lost 1 base and the J gene lost 1 base, with 9 bases spanning the gap. In germline, CDR1 is SGHDT, CDR2 YYEEEE. The CDR3 protein is CASSLIAGSYNSPLHF. The CDR3 DNA sequence: TGTGCCAGCAGCTTGATAGCGGGATCCTATAATTCACCCCTCCACTTT. Filled out from reference TRBV5-6 and TRBJ1-6, the complete variable domain reads DAGVTQSPTHLIKTRGQQVTLRCSPKSGHDTVSWYQQALGQGPQFIFQYYEEEERQRGNFPDRFSGHQFPNYSSELNVNALLLGDSALYLCASSLIAGSYNSPLHFGNGTRLTVT.

The V and J genes are TRBV6-5 and TRBJ1-5; D is possibly TRBD1 (6 bases). CDR1 is MNHEY and CDR2 is SVGAGI in the germline V gene. This CDR3 comprises 15 residues. V lost 6 bases, J lost 3 bases, and 15 bases lay in between. In nucleotides, the CDR3 is TGTGCCAGCAGCCACAGGGAGGGTGACAATCAGCCCCAGCATTTT. It is translated as CASSHREGDNQPQHF.

This sequence joins TRBV4-2 and TRBJ1-4; 8 bases are shared with TRBD1. Trimming removed 4 bases from V and 5 bases from J; junction bases left unmatched: 3. Germline lookup yields CDR1 LGHNA and CDR2 YNFKEQ. The CDR3 length is 14 residues. The CDR3 is CASSRDRKNEKLFF. The CDR3 bases are TGTGCCAGCAGCCGGGACAGGAAGAATGAAAAACTGTTTTTT.

This clone was seen a few times. The CDR3 bases are TGTGCCAGTAAACCACAGGGGGCGAGCCATAATTCACCCCTCCACTTT. This codes for CASKPQGASHNSPLHF. This chain joins TRBV19 and TRBJ1-6, with TRBD1 identical over 9 bases. J was trimmed by 5 bases and V by 7 bases; bases with no gene match: 9. The CDR3 length is 16 residues. CDR1 and CDR2 from the germline V gene are LNHDA and SQIVND (reference sequence).